This T cell receptor (beta chain) was documented in a study of vaccination effects on CD4 cells after COVID-19. Viral peptide pools were used in the ViraFEST assay to expand antigen-specific CD4+ T cells, and sequencing came afterward. Cells that had been cultured for roughly ten days were the source of isolated CD4+ T cells. Subjects were given two BNT162b2 or mRNA-1273 vaccine doses. Cultures used approximately 2 million PBMC per well, about 10 IU/ml IL-2 and approximately 11 ug/ml peptides. In the cultures, half the medium was exchanged for IL-2 medium on days 3 and 7. Some clones are missing from TCRdb's copy, which holds only in-frame ones; the method was immunoSEQ multiplex PCR. The data show around 59,000 clones, 60% to 80% seen once. The CDR3 loop spans 15 amino acids. From germline, CDR1 is SGHRS and CDR2 YFSETQ. Trimming shortened V by 2 bases and J by 4 bases, and 12 bases separated the two germline ends.

In the case of this clone: Its cognate antigen is unknown.

The TCR sequence derives from a human donor who received a COVID-19 vaccine. This chain joins TRBV5-1 and TRBJ2-2; tentatively, D is TRBD1 (7 bases). The sample here was CD4+ T cells from PBMCs cultured with HCoV-OC43 spike peptides, taken after COVID-19 vaccination. Subset indicated: HCoV-OC43 spike overlapping peptide pool stimulation. The CDR3 DNA is TGCGCCAGCAGCTTTAGCCAGGGGGGCACCGGGGAGCTGTTTTTT. It is translated as CASSFSQGGTGELFF.